The 31 T cell receptor beta chains given below trace back to one sample, sequenced in a study of shared clonotypes between healthy human individuals. Using immunoSEQ multiplex PCR, the repertoire was profiled, and TCRdb retains in-frame clones only, with some absent. Of fewer than 3 million clones listed, roughly 92% are singletons. Sequenced input: naive CD4+ T cells from PBMCs. The subset: CD45RA+ positively selected. Receptors were obtained from a young man in good health. Some clones in this sample may be carry-over from other donors' samples.

This clone was picked up one time. J is TRBJ2-1 and V is TRBV29-1; perhaps TRBD2 as D (6 bases). The CDR3 runs to 16 residues. V shed 3 bases and J shed 4 bases, with 19 bases lying between them. Per germline, CDR1 SQVTM and CDR2 ANQGSEA. The CDR3 protein is CSVDMPAGGRYNEQFF. The CDR3 nucleotides read TGCAGCGTTGATATGCCAGCGGGTGGGAGGTACAATGAGCAGTTCTTC.

The chain uses TRBV28 and TRBJ2-2; D possibly matches TRBD1 or TRBD2 (5 bases each). Between the trimmed V and J ends, which lost 3 bases and 4 bases, there was a span of 24 bases. Germline V gives CDR1 MDHEN, CDR2 SYDVKM. The length of the CDR3 is 19 residues. The CDR3 DNA reads as TGTGCCAGCAGTTTTTCCAGGGCTAGCAACCGGATGGGCACCGGGGAGCTGTTTTTT. It specifies CASSFSRASNRMGTGELFF.

This chain uses TRBV6-1 with TRBJ2-5, with a tentative D call TRBD2 (5 bases). Trimming stripped 2 bases from V and 7 bases from J, with 17 bases between. CDR3 length equals 15 residues. Per the germline V gene, CDR1 is MNHNS and CDR2 is SASEGT. The CDR3 bases are TGTGCCAGCAGTGAATTAGACACCGGGGTAGGGACCCAGTACTTC. Its translation is CASSELDTGVGTQYF.

This clone was seen once. In the same sample, other DNA sequences code for this CDR3. Here the CDR3 DNA reads TGCGCCAGCAGCTTGGGAGGGACAGGGGAGTATGGCTACACCTTC. Encoded protein: CASSLGGTGEYGYTF. The genes are TRBV5-1 and TRBJ1-2, with 10 bases matching TRBD1. CDR1 is SGHRS and CDR2 is YFSETQ in the germline V gene. With V trimmed by 0 bases and J by 5 bases, 4 bases remained unmatched. The CDR3 totals 15 residues.

A remark on this clone: The sample holds other DNA sequences that translate to the same CDR3. The V and J genes are TRBV5-1 and TRBJ2-1; the match to TRBD1 covers 7 bases. V lost 3 bases to trimming and J lost 0 bases; unmatched junction nucleotides: 0. Germline CDR1 reads SGHRS; CDR2 reads YFSETQ. The CDR3 loop spans 14 amino acids. The CDR3 DNA reads TGCGCCAGCAGCTCAGGGGGCTCCTACAATGAGCAGTTCTTC. It encodes CASSSGGSYNEQFF.

The chain couples TRBV6-5 to TRBJ2-1, with a weak D call TRBD1 (5 bases). CDR3 length: 14 residues. Germline CDR1 reads MNHEY; CDR2 reads SVGAGI. The V and J ends lost 2 bases and 2 bases respectively, with 7 bases between them. The CDR3 nucleotides read TGTGCCAGCAGTTACAGGGGTACCTACAATGAGCAGTTCTTC. Translated: CASSYRGTYNEQFF.

The V call is TRBV7-2, the J call TRBJ1-2; D remains unclear. Trimming cost V 3 bases and J 5 bases, with 13 bases left between them. The CDR3 totals 14 residues. The germline V gene has CDR1 SGHTA and CDR2 FQGNSA. The CDR3 spells CASSFDMEFYGYTF. The CDR3 coding sequence is TGTGCCAGCAGCTTCGATATGGAATTTTATGGCTACACCTTC.

The rearrangement uses TRBV7-9 and TRBJ2-7; D gene uncertain. V was trimmed by 1 base and J by 0 bases, leaving 19 bases between them. This CDR3 contains 18 residues. Germline-derived CDR1 and CDR2 are SEHNR and FQNEAQ (reference sequence). The CDR3 protein is CASSLVAGSLPSSYEQYF. CDR3 sequence (DNA): TGTGCCAGCAGCTTAGTGGCCGGTTCGCTACCCAGCTCCTACGAGCAGTACTTC.

This sequence joins TRBV2 and TRBJ1-2; D is perhaps TRBD1 (5 bases). In germline, CDR1 is SNHLY, CDR2 FYNNEI. Between the trimmed V and J ends, which lost 1 base and 0 bases, there was a span of 6 bases. The CDR3 totals 14 residues. The CDR3 spells CASSEGTPNYGYTF. The DNA for the CDR3 is TGTGCCAGCAGTGAAGGGACACCTAACTATGGCTACACCTTC.

This chain connects TRBV5-5 to TRBJ1-1; D gene unclear. Trimming pared 1 base from V and 3 bases from J, leaving 7 bases between. This CDR3 comprises 13 residues. The germline CDR1 and CDR2 sequences are SGHKS and YYEKEE (reference sequence). The DNA for the CDR3 is TGTGCCAGCAGCTTGCGGTACGACACTGAAGCTTTCTTT. It codes for CASSLRYDTEAFF.

The rearrangement uses TRBV6-6 and TRBJ2-6; D is possibly TRBD1 (6 bases). CDR3 length equals 16 residues. V was trimmed by 9 bases and J by 1 base, leaving 16 bases between them. Germline CDR1 MNHNY, CDR2 SVGAGI (reference sequence). CDR3 DNA sequence: TGTGCCAGTATACAGGGCGGGCTATCTGGGGCCAACGTCCTGACTTTC. Protein: CASIQGGLSGANVLTF.

The chain combines TRBV5-1 with TRBJ2-2, with TRBD2 identical over 10 bases. CDR3 size: 16 residues. The ends lost 4 bases at V and 2 bases at J; junction bases unmatched: 5. The V gene's germline CDR1 is SGHRS and CDR2 YFSETQ. The CDR3 region is CASSGGLAANTGELFF. The DNA of the CDR3 is TGCGCCAGCAGCGGAGGACTAGCGGCCAACACCGGGGAGCTGTTTTTT.

The genes are TRBV5-1 and TRBJ1-1; no clear D gene. The CDR3 extends over 14 amino acids. Germline V gene lookup returns CDR1 SGHRS and CDR2 YFSETQ. Trimming stripped 4 bases from V and 8 bases from J, with 18 bases between. CDR3 region: CASSLQVGESEAFF. The CDR3 DNA sequence: TGCGCCAGCAGCCTCCAAGTGGGTGAATCCGAAGCTTTCTTT.

J is TRBJ1-3 and V is TRBV5-1; D not certain. The length of the CDR3 is 15 residues. V was shortened by 1 base and J by 0 bases, with 8 bases between the two germline ends. The germline CDR1 and CDR2 sequences are SGHRS and YFSETQ. The CDR3 protein is CASSLLSGSGNTIYF. CDR3 DNA sequence: TGCGCCAGCAGCTTGTTATCGGGCTCTGGAAACACCATATATTTT.

The DNA of the CDR3 is TGCGCCAGCTGGACAGCAACTAATGAAAAACTGTTTTTT. The encoded protein is CASWTATNEKLFF. The J gene is TRBJ1-4, the V gene TRBV4-1; maybe TRBD1 (6 bases). Trimming left V 8 bases short and J 0 bases short, with 7 bases between. Germline V gene data show CDR1 as MGHRA and CDR2 as YSYEKL. This CDR3 has 13 residues.

The rearrangement links TRBV9 to TRBJ2-3, with 7 bases identical to TRBD2. Germline V CDR1 and CDR2: SGDLS, YYNGEE. V was pared by 0 bases and J by 6 bases, with 7 bases of the junction left unmatched. The CDR3 extends over 15 amino acids. The CDR3 spells CASSVGSGRVDTQYF. The DNA for the CDR3 is TGTGCCAGCAGCGTAGGTAGCGGGCGGGTCGATACGCAGTATTTT.

This sequence joins TRBV30 and TRBJ1-3, with 7 bases identical to TRBD1. Trimming removed 3 bases from V and 8 bases from J; junction bases left unmatched: 4. Germline CDR1 and CDR2: GTSNPN and SVGIG (reference sequence). The CDR3 contains 12 residues. Here the CDR3 reads CAWSTGADTIYF. In DNA form, the CDR3 reads TGTGCCTGGAGCACAGGGGCAGACACCATATATTTT.

The V call is TRBV7-9, the J call TRBJ2-3, with a tentative D call TRBD1 (6 bases). The germline V gene encodes CDR1 SEHNR and CDR2 FQNEAQ (reference sequence). Trimming left V 3 bases short and J 5 bases short, with 12 bases between. The CDR3 spans 14 residues. In DNA, the CDR3 is TGTGCCAGCAGCTTGGGGCAGGGGATAGATACGCAGTATTTT. Translation gives CASSLGQGIDTQYF.

This rearrangement joins TRBV25-1 to TRBJ2-2; no clear D. With 6 bases removed from V and 5 bases from J, the gap between germline ends came to 4 bases. Germline V gene lookup returns CDR1 MGHDK and CDR2 SYGVNS. The CDR3 has 11 residues. The CDR3, as DNA: TGTGCCAGCAGGGAAACCGGGGAGCTGTTTTTT. Its translation: CASRETGELFF.

With regard to this clone: Other DNA variants within this sample encode the same CDR3. The genes are TRBV5-1 and TRBJ2-1, with D hard to call. Trimming stripped 0 bases from V and 1 base from J, with 8 bases between. CDR3 length: 15 residues. Per germline, CDR1 SGHRS and CDR2 YFSETQ. CDR3 sequence: CASSLVQGSYNEQFF. CDR3 coding DNA: TGCGCCAGCAGCTTGGTACAAGGTTCCTACAATGAGCAGTTCTTC.

V and J are TRBV6-6 and TRBJ2-3; 7 bases line up with TRBD1. The junction had 3 bases not matched to a gene; V was cut back by 2 bases and J by 4 bases. The CDR3 spans 14 residues. The germline V gene encodes CDR1 MNHNY and CDR2 SVGAGI (reference sequence). CDR3 nucleotides: TGTGCCAGCAGTTACGGACAGGCGGCAGATACGCAGTATTTT. Amino acids: CASSYGQAADTQYF.

This chain uses TRBV6-5 with TRBJ2-1; D gene ambiguous. Trimming left V 5 bases short and J 4 bases short, with 6 bases between. The CDR3 consists of 12 residues. Germline-derived CDR1 and CDR2 are MNHEY and SVGAGI. The CDR3 here is CASSDLYNEQFF. The DNA for the CDR3 is TGTGCCAGCAGTGACCTTTACAATGAGCAGTTCTTC.

The chain carries TRBV7-3 and TRBJ1-2; TRBD1 matches at 7 bases. Germline trimming cut 5 bases from V and 7 bases from J; bases unmatched to any gene: 7. Germline V gives CDR1 SGHTA, CDR2 FQGTGA. This CDR3 comprises 13 residues. The CDR3 DNA reads as TGTGCCAGCAGCCCCCGACAGGGAGGTGGCTACACCTTC. This gives the protein CASSPRQGGGYTF.

This chain connects TRBV11-2 to TRBJ2-2; D not resolved. Deletions cut 5 bases from V and 1 base from J, with 11 bases between. The CDR3 runs to 15 residues. In germline, CDR1 is SGHAT, CDR2 FQNNGV. The CDR3 DNA reads as TGTGCCAGCAGCCGATTTACAGAGAACACCGGGGAGCTGTTTTTT. The encoded protein is CASSRFTENTGELFF.

The chain employs TRBV28 and TRBJ1-2; D gene unclear. CDR1 and CDR2 (germline): MDHEN, SYDVKM. The V and J ends lost 6 bases and 0 bases respectively, with 8 bases between them. The CDR3 runs 13 residues. CDR3 coding DNA: TGTGCCAGCAGGGAGGACTCTAACTATGGCTACACCTTC. It encodes CASREDSNYGYTF.

DNA for the CDR3: TGCGCCAGCAGCCCCAACGGACTAGAAATAGATACGCAGTATTTT. Its protein is CASSPNGLEIDTQYF. V usage is TRBV5-1 and J usage is TRBJ2-3; 7 bases fit TRBD2. V lost 4 bases and J lost 5; bases outside the gene matches: 10. Per germline, CDR1 SGHRS and CDR2 YFSETQ. CDR3 length: 15 amino acids.

Points on this clone: Within the sample, other DNA sequences also encode this same CDR3. The chain couples TRBV27 to TRBJ2-7; TRBD1 is a possible D gene (6 bases). The CDR3 is made up of 13 amino acids. The germline V gene has CDR1 MNHEY and CDR2 SMNVEV (reference sequence). V gave up 5 bases and J gave up 4 bases, with 12 bases separating them. The chain's CDR3 is CASSRDNYYEQYF. The CDR3 DNA is TGTGCCAGCAGTCGGGACAACTATTACGAGCAGTACTTC.

The chain couples TRBV19 to TRBJ1-2, with D tentatively TRBD1 (6 bases). V lost 7 bases and J lost 8, with 20 bases in between. Germline V gene sequence: CDR1 LNHDA, CDR2 SQIVND (reference sequence). The CDR3 extends over 14 amino acids. In DNA form, the CDR3 reads TGTGCCAGTATTCTGAAGGGGGGCGCATACGGCTACACCTTC. Its translation: CASILKGGAYGYTF. Complete variable domain (other parts from reference TRBV19 and TRBJ1-2): DGGITQSPKYLFRKEGQNVTLSCEQNLNHDAMYWYRQDPGQGLRLIYYSQIVNDFQKGDIAEGYSVSREKKESFPLTVTSAQKNPTAFYLCASILKGGAYGYTFGSGTRLTVV.

As DNA, the CDR3 is TGTGCCATCAGTGAGTCGAGAATAGCGGGAGGCTTGATGGACGAGCAGTACTTC. It yields the protein CAISESRIAGGLMDEQYF. The J gene is TRBJ2-7, the V gene TRBV10-3; 10 bases are shared with TRBD2. J lost 5 bases, V lost 0 bases, and 13 bases had no gene match. The V gene's germline CDR1 is ENHRY and CDR2 SYGVKD. This CDR3 has 18 amino acids.

Comments on this clone: This CDR3 is also generated by other DNA sequences in the sample. The CDR3 DNA sequence: TGTGCCAGCAGTTCCCCAGGCGAGCAGTACTTC. Amino acid sequence: CASSSPGEQYF. The V call is TRBV28, the J call TRBJ2-7; D call uncertain. V was shortened by 4 bases and J by 6 bases, with 7 bases between the two germline ends. CDR1 and CDR2 from the germline V gene are MDHEN and SYDVKM. The CDR3 consists of 11 residues. Using reference TRBV28 and TRBJ2-7 for the parts outside the CDR3, the full variable domain is DVKVTQSSRYLVKRTGEKVFLECVQDMDHENMFWYRQDPGLGLRLIYFSYDVKMKEKGDIPEGYSVSREKKERFSLILESASTNQTSMYLCASSSPGEQYFGPGTRLTVT.

The chain uses TRBV7-3 and TRBJ2-3, with a weak D call TRBD2 (6 bases). V was cut by 5 bases and J by 0 bases, with 15 bases left in between. This CDR3 has 16 residues. Germline CDR1 SGHTA, CDR2 FQGTGA. CDR3 in amino acids: CASSTGLAASTDTQYF. The DNA of the CDR3 is TGTGCCAGCAGCACGGGACTGGCGGCTAGCACAGATACGCAGTATTTT.